The rows below give T cell receptor beta chains drawn from one sample of a study of regulatory T cells in long-lasting Graves disease. TCRdb reprocessed the multiplex PCR reads via MiXCR and lists one record per CDR3 protein. The data show around 450,000 distinct CDR3 sequences, 15% to 20% seen once. This same sample was also taken into another study, of T cells in Graves' hyperthyroidism and ophthalmopathy.

The sample here was peripheral blood mononuclear cells (PBMCs), taken at new diagnosis, from a patient treated with antithyroid drugs. Receptors were obtained from a middle-aged man with Graves disease. The CDR3 runs from the conserved cysteine through the conserved F or W. The D gene is left open where the match is weak. Not every row has a clone size; where given, it reads once, few, many or a size class.

V gene	J gene	clone size	D gene	CDR3 DNA	CDR3 protein
TRBV24-1	TRBJ2-2	.	TRBD1	TGTGCCACCAGTGAAGGGACAGGGAACACCGGGGAGCTGTTTTTT	CATSEGTGNTGELFF
TRBV4-1	TRBJ2-7	few	.	TGCGCCAGCAGCCAAGTGCCTCAGGGTTACGAGCAGTACTTC	CASSQVPQGYEQYF
TRBV28	TRBJ2-5	few	.	TGTGCCAGCAGTTCCCTTAAGGCAGTCCTGGCCCAGTACTTC	CASSSLKAVLAQYF
TRBV28	TRBJ2-1	many	.	TGTGCCAGCACCGCTGGGCTAGCGTACAATGAGCAGTTCTTC	CASTAGLAYNEQFF
TRBV30	TRBJ2-7	many	TRBD1	TGTGCCTTCGGACAGGGCTACGAGCAGTACTTC	CAFGQGYEQYF
TRBV4-1	TRBJ2-1	.	.	TGCGCCAGCAGCTGGCCCTCCGGGGGTGAGCAGTTCTTC	CASSWPSGGEQFF
TRBV24-1	TRBJ2-1	many	.	TGTGCCACCAGTGGGTTCGCAAATTACAATGAGCAGTTCTTC	CATSGFANYNEQFF
TRBV2	TRBJ1-6	.	.	TGTGCCAGCAGCTCCAGAGGGGGTGTCGGTAATTCACCCCTCCACTTT	CASSSRGGVGNSPLHF
TRBV19	TRBJ1-2	.	.	TGTGCCAGTACCCACGCCGTGGGAAGCTATGGCTACACCTTC	CASTHAVGSYGYTF
TRBV12-3/TRBV12-4	TRBJ2-3	.	.	TGTGCCAGCAGACCGGGACCACCCCGAGAAAATACGCAGTATTTT	CASRPGPPRENTQYF
TRBV7-8	TRBJ2-7	many	TRBD2	TGTGCCAGCAGCTTAGAACTAGCGGGATTTAACGAGCAGTACTTC	CASSLELAGFNEQYF
TRBV7-9	TRBJ2-1	few	.	TGTGCCAGCAGCTTAGGGCATAGGCAGTTCTTC	CASSLGHRQFF
TRBV6-1	TRBJ2-5	.	.	TGTGCCAGCAGCAGGGGAGCCCAGTACTTC	CASSRGAQYF
TRBV16	TRBJ2-1	many	TRBD1	TGTGCCAGCAGCCAATTACAGGGGGTAAACAATGAGCAGTTCTTC	CASSQLQGVNNEQFF
TRBV14	TRBJ1-4	.	TRBD1	TGTGCCAGCAGCCGCAGGGGGAGAGAAAAACTGTTTTTT	CASSRRGREKLFF
TRBV5-1	TRBJ2-2	.	.	TGCGCCAGCAGCTTGGTTTGGGAGCTGTTTTTT	CASSLVWELFF
TRBV25-1	TRBJ2-3	many	.	TGTGCCAGCAGTGACTTTGGGACCCCTCCAGATACGCAGTATTTT	CASSDFGTPPDTQYF
TRBV28	TRBJ2-7	many	TRBD2	TGTGCCAGCAGTTTAGGCGGGAGGATCTACGAGCAGTACTTC	CASSLGGRIYEQYF
TRBV28	TRBJ2-5	many	.	TGTGCCAGCAGGGACAGCACCATTCAAGAGACCCAGTACTTC	CASRDSTIQETQYF
TRBV6-2/TRBV6-3	TRBJ1-6	.	.	TGTGCCAGCAGTTCCGCGGGGCTCTTCCTCCACTTT	CASSSAGLFLHF
TRBV30	TRBJ2-2	few	.	TGTGCCTGGAGTGTAGCACTCGTAGGGGGCGGGGAGCTGTTTTTT	CAWSVALVGGGELFF
TRBV27	TRBJ1-2	few	.	TGTGCCACCCACGTCGGGGGCGCATCGGTGTATGGCTACACCTTC	CATHVGGASVYGYTF
TRBV12-3/TRBV12-4	TRBJ1-2	.	.	TGTGCCAGCTCTGTGGACTACAACTATGGCTACACCTTC	CASSVDYNYGYTF
TRBV20-1	TRBJ2-1	.	TRBD2	TGCAGTGCCATAGCGGGAGTCAAGTCCAATGAGCAGTTCTTC	CSAIAGVKSNEQFF
TRBV2	TRBJ2-7	many	TRBD2	TGTGCCAGCAGCAGGTTTAATAGCGGGAGTAATGAGCAGTACTTC	CASSRFNSGSNEQYF
TRBV28	TRBJ2-1	many	TRBD2	TGTGCCAGCAACTACGGGGGGTTGGGGACTAGCTACAATGAGCAGTTCTTC	CASNYGGLGTSYNEQFF
TRBV30	TRBJ1-3	many	.	TGTGCCTGGAGTGTACGGGGCGGAAGCTCTGGAAACACCATATATTTT	CAWSVRGGSSGNTIYF
TRBV3-1	TRBJ1-2	many	TRBD1	TGTGCCAGCCGGTCTTTGGACAGGGGCGGGGATGGCTACACCTTC	CASRSLDRGGDGYTF
TRBV5-1	TRBJ1-1	many	TRBD1	TGCGCCAGCAGCCAGGACAGGGTCACTGAAGCTTTCTTT	CASSQDRVTEAFF
TRBV27	TRBJ2-5	many	.	TGTGCCAGCCTTGAGACCCAGTACTTC	CASLETQYF
TRBV7-9	TRBJ2-1	many	.	TGTGCCAGCAGCTTCCGGGACCGGAGCTCCTACAATGAGCAGTTCTTC	CASSFRDRSSYNEQFF
TRBV6-1	TRBJ1-6	once	.	TGTGCCAGCAGTCCTAAAGCCTTCCGGGACCCCCTCCACTTT	CASSPKAFRDPLHF
TRBV5-1	TRBJ2-7	.	.	TGCGCCAGCAGTTCGGATCCCGTCGCGCGGGAGCAGTACTTC	CASSSDPVAREQYF
TRBV15	TRBJ1-6	.	TRBD1	TGTGCCACCAGCAGAGAGGACAGGGGGCGTTCACCCCTCCACTTT	CATSREDRGRSPLHF
TRBV19	TRBJ2-5	.	TRBD2	TGTGCCAGTAGTATACGACTAGCGGGAGGCACCTTATCGGAGGAGACCCAGTACTTC	CASSIRLAGGTLSEETQYF
TRBV28	TRBJ2-2	.	.	TGTGCCAGCTCGGCCTCGAACACCGGGGAGCTGCTTTTT	CASSASNTGELLF
TRBV5-1	TRBJ1-1	.	TRBD1	TGCGCCAGCAGCTTGGATGGACAGGGGCCTGAAGCTTTCTTT	CASSLDGQGPEAFF
TRBV3-1	TRBJ1-3	many	.	TGTGCCAGCAGCCTTGGGGTAGCTGGAAACACCATATATTTT	CASSLGVAGNTIYF
TRBV10-3	TRBJ1-1	many	.	TGTGCCATCAACGACAGACAGGACGCTGAAGCTTTCTTT	CAINDRQDAEAFF
TRBV28	TRBJ2-4	many	.	TGTGCCAGCAGTTTAAGGGCAGACGTCAAAAACATTCAGTACTTC	CASSLRADVKNIQYF
TRBV7-3	TRBJ2-1	many	.	TGTGCCAGCAGCTTAACGCGCGGATTATACAATGAGCAGTTCTTC	CASSLTRGLYNEQFF
TRBV20-1	TRBJ2-1	many	TRBD2	TGCAGTGCGGGACTAGCGGGAGATGATGAGCAGTTCTTC	CSAGLAGDDEQFF
TRBV20-1	TRBJ2-5	many	TRBD2	TGCAGTGCTGCCCCCCTAGCGGGAGGTCCAGAGACCCAGTACTTC	CSAAPLAGGPETQYF
TRBV11-3	TRBJ2-5	many	.	TGTGCCAGCAGCGCGGCACATGCGGAGACCCAGTACTTC	CASSAAHAETQYF
TRBV11-2	TRBJ2-5	many	.	TGTGCCAGCAGCTTAGCTCGAGCAGGGCTGGAGACCCAGTACTTC	CASSLARAGLETQYF
TRBV7-9	TRBJ2-7	.	.	TGTGCCAGCAGCTTATCAGGGGTGGTCTACGAGCAGTACTTC	CASSLSGVVYEQYF
TRBV7-3	TRBJ2-1	few	TRBD2	TGTGCCAGCAGCTTACTTAGCGGGAGGGGGTACAATGAGCAGTTCTTC	CASSLLSGRGYNEQFF
TRBV24-1	TRBJ2-7	many	.	TGTGCCACCAGTGACGCCGGACGGGACGAGCAGTACTTC	CATSDAGRDEQYF
TRBV20-1	TRBJ2-1	few	.	TGCAGTGCAGCAGGACTGGTAGAGCAGTTCTTC	CSAAGLVEQFF
TRBV10-3	TRBJ1-5	few	.	TGTGCCATCAGTGAACGGTTTCGGGGTCCGGTCGGAAATCAGCCCCAGCATTTT	CAISERFRGPVGNQPQHF
TRBV20-1	TRBJ1-5	.	TRBD1	TGCAGTGCTCAGACACGCAGGACAGGCCCTTATAGCAATCAGCCCCAGCATTTT	CSAQTRRTGPYSNQPQHF
TRBV5-6	TRBJ2-4	.	.	TGTGCCAGCAGCTTGGTACCCAAAAACATTCAGTACTTC	CASSLVPKNIQYF
TRBV11-2	TRBJ1-2	many	.	TGTGCCAGCAGCTTAGTTTGGACGGACCCCCCCGGCTATGGCTACACCTTC	CASSLVWTDPPGYGYTF